Below, 16 T cell receptor beta chains from the same sample are listed, as sequenced in a study of shared clonotypes between healthy human individuals. Sequencing used immunoSEQ multiplex PCR; TCRdb keeps in-frame clones, though not all of them. The sample shows approximately 2.3 million clones, about 92% of them seen only once. Sequencing used naive CD4+ T cells from PBMCs. The subset was: CD45RA+ positively selected. Receptors originate from a man aged 18 to 30 in good health. Some clones in this sample may be carry-over from other donors' samples.

The J gene is TRBJ1-2, the V gene TRBV6-1; TRBD1 might be the D (6 bases). The V gene's germline CDR1 is MNHNS and CDR2 SASEGT. The CDR3 spans 15 residues. With 2 bases removed from V and 4 bases from J, the gap between germline ends came to 14 bases. CDR3 sequence: CASSESGVRTYGYTF. The DNA for the CDR3 is TGTGCCAGCAGTGAATCAGGGGTACGAACCTATGGCTACACCTTC.

V and J are TRBV30 and TRBJ2-7; the match to TRBD1 covers 9 bases. Per germline, CDR1 GTSNPN and CDR2 SVGIG (reference sequence). J gave up 0 bases and V 4 bases, and 19 bases lay outside the gene matches. The length of the CDR3 is 19 residues. CDR3 sequence (DNA): TGTGCCTGGATCCCCGGGGGGACAGGGAGGACCTATAGCTCCTACGAGCAGTACTTC. This sequence encodes CAWIPGGTGRTYSSYEQYF.

The V and J genes are TRBV5-8 and TRBJ2-3, with a weak D call TRBD1 (6 bases). Germline V CDR1 and CDR2: SGHTS, YDEGEE. CDR3 length: 16 residues. The germline V and J ends were trimmed by 0 bases and 0 bases, with 11 bases remaining between them. The CDR3 spells CASSLARDTSTDTQYF. The CDR3 DNA reads TGTGCCAGCAGCTTGGCCCGGGACACTAGCACAGATACGCAGTATTTT.

This clone has only one observation. The CDR3 does not close with the conserved phenylalanine or tryptophan, likely indicating a read error. CDR3 residues: CASSLSINQPQHL. CDR3 sequence (DNA): TGTGCCAGCAGTCTAAGTATAAATCAGCCCCAGCATCTT. V gene TRBV2 combines with J gene TRBJ1-5; no clear D gene. The CDR3 is made up of 13 amino acids. Trimming shortened V by 5 bases and J by 4 bases, and 9 bases separated the two germline ends. Germline loops: CDR1 SNHLY, CDR2 FYNNEI.

The rearrangement joins TRBV7-3 to TRBJ1-5, with 8 bases fitting TRBD1. This CDR3 is built from 14 residues. The V segment lost 8 bases and the J segment 2 bases; nucleotides outside the gene matches: 5. Germline CDR1 reads SGHTA; CDR2 reads FQGTGA. This chain's CDR3 is CASGQGGGNQPQHF. The CDR3 coding sequence is TGTGCCAGCGGACAGGGTGGCGGCAATCAGCCCCAGCATTTT.

The rearrangement joins TRBV5-5 to TRBJ1-2; 7 bases align to TRBD1. In germline, CDR1 is SGHKS, CDR2 YYEKEE (reference sequence). V lost 4 bases to trimming and J lost 1 base; unmatched junction nucleotides: 4. The CDR3 has 14 amino acids. CDR3 in amino acids: CASSPTGDNYGYTF. In DNA, the CDR3 is TGTGCCAGCAGCCCTACAGGGGATAACTATGGCTACACCTTC.

This clone was picked up one time. The sample contains more than one DNA sequence encoding this CDR3. The gene calls are TRBV27 and TRBJ2-2; D is unresolved. Germline assignment: CDR1 MNHEY and CDR2 SMNVEV (reference sequence). V was shortened by 4 bases and J by 2 bases, with 8 bases between the two germline ends. This CDR3 comprises 14 residues. The CDR3 region has the DNA TGTGCCAGCAGTTGGGGTAGAAACACCGGGGAGCTGTTTTTT. It codes for CASSWGRNTGELFF.

The chain links TRBV10-3 to TRBJ1-5; D not certain. The V gene lost 4 bases and the J gene lost 0 bases, with 13 bases spanning the gap. Germline CDR1 ENHRY, CDR2 SYGVKD. The CDR3 spans 16 residues. CDR3 in amino acids: CAISARAGVSNQPQHF. The DNA of the CDR3 is TGTGCCATCAGTGCTCGGGCCGGGGTTAGCAATCAGCCCCAGCATTTT.

The V gene is TRBV11-2, the J gene TRBJ1-1; 7 nucleotides agree with TRBD1. This CDR3 contains 14 residues. V gave up 3 bases and J gave up 4 bases; unmatched junction bases: 5. Germline V lookup: CDR1 SGHAT, CDR2 FQNNGV. The CDR3 DNA reads TGTGCCAGCAGCTTCCCAGGGGGGGGCACTGAAGCTTTCTTT. It specifies CASSFPGGGTEAFF. The entire variable domain, with the rest obtained from reference TRBV11-2 and TRBJ1-1, is as follows: EAGVAQSPRYKIIEKRQSVAFWCNPISGHATLYWYQQILGQGPKLLIQFQNNGVVDDSQLPKDRFSAERLKGVDSTLKIQPAKLEDSAVYLCASSFPGGGTEAFFGQGTRLTVV.

The chain combines TRBV7-7 with TRBJ2-3; D unclear. The CDR3 consists of 16 residues. The ends were cut back, 5 bases at V and 2 bases at J, with 17 bases in the middle. Germline CDR1 reads SSHAT; CDR2 reads FNYEAQ (reference sequence). The CDR3 nucleotides are TGTGCCAGCAGCCTAGGGCCCCTCTCCCCCACAGATACGCAGTATTTT. Protein product: CASSLGPLSPTDTQYF.

This chain uses TRBV14 with TRBJ2-2, with 9 bases aligning to TRBD2. This CDR3 has 16 residues. CDR1 SGHDN and CDR2 FVKESK come from the germline V gene. The J segment lost 2 bases and the V segment lost 5 bases, leaving 6 bases of the junction unmatched. CDR3 amino acids: CASSSRLAVNTGELFF. CDR3 DNA sequence: TGTGCCAGCAGCTCCCGACTAGCGGTAAACACCGGGGAGCTGTTTTTT.

With regard to this clone: This specimen includes other DNA sequences encoding the same CDR3. This sequence joins TRBV19 and TRBJ2-6, with D possibly TRBD1 on 6 matching bases. This CDR3 spans 15 amino acids. Deletions cut 4 bases from V and 1 base from J, with 8 bases between. The V gene's germline CDR1 is LNHDA and CDR2 SQIVND (reference sequence). For the CDR3, the DNA is TGTGCCAGTAGTACCACAGGGTCTGGGGCCAACGTCCTGACTTTC. Its translation: CASSTTGSGANVLTF.

This clone appeared a single time. The chain links TRBV5-1 to TRBJ2-5, with 12 positions matching TRBD2. The germline V gene encodes CDR1 SGHRS and CDR2 YFSETQ. V shed 4 bases, J shed 1 base, and the junction held 5 bases outside the gene matches. The CDR3 runs to 16 residues. CDR3 protein: CASSRTSGGFQETQYF. Here the CDR3 DNA reads TGCGCCAGCAGCCGAACTAGCGGGGGGTTCCAAGAGACCCAGTACTTC.

The V gene is TRBV6-1, the J gene TRBJ2-3; D is perhaps TRBD1 (5 bases). Germline CDR1 and CDR2: MNHNS and SASEGT. The CDR3 extends over 12 amino acids. V was cut by 3 bases and J by 7 bases, with 8 bases left in between. The CDR3 bases are TGTGCCAGCAGTGAGAAGGGGAATACGCAGTATTTT. Its protein product is CASSEKGNTQYF.

The chain uses TRBV5-6 and TRBJ2-7; TRBD1 agrees at 11 bases. The V and J ends lost 5 bases and 3 bases, in that order; junction bases with no gene match: 7. The CDR3 runs 15 residues. The germline CDR1 and CDR2 sequences are SGHDT and YYEEEE. The CDR3 DNA reads as TGTGCCAGCAGGAGGACGGGACAGGGGGTCTACGAGCAGTACTTC. Translation gives CASRRTGQGVYEQYF. Filled out from reference TRBV5-6 and TRBJ2-7, the complete variable domain reads DAGVTQSPTHLIKTRGQQVTLRCSPKSGHDTVSWYQQALGQGPQFIFQYYEEEERQRGNFPDRFSGHQFPNYSSELNVNALLLGDSALYLCASRRTGQGVYEQYFGPGTRLTVT.

The V call is TRBV29-1, the J call TRBJ1-2; TRBD1 matches 10 bases. The CDR3 runs to 14 residues. Germline-derived CDR1 and CDR2 are SQVTM and ANQGSEA. The junction had 8 bases not matched to a gene; V was cut back by 6 bases and J by 4 bases. CDR3 sequence reads: CSVGMGQGSYGYTF. CDR3 nucleotide sequence: TGCAGCGTGGGTATGGGACAGGGGTCCTATGGCTACACCTTC.